A single sample is the source of the 19 T cell receptor beta chains below, sequenced in a study of T cells in localized non-small cell lung cancer. TCRdb's table, derived via immunoSEQ multiplex PCR, lists solely in-frame clones and lacks some. This table holds around 70,000 clones, approximately 84% found once. The sequenced sample was peripheral blood, obtained before any cancer treatment. These receptors were obtained from a female donor of 60 years or more with stage I lung adenocarcinoma.

This chain connects TRBV11-3 to TRBJ2-7, with 10 bases lining up with TRBD1. Germline V lookup: CDR1 SGHNT, CDR2 YENEEA. The CDR3 runs 15 residues. The ends lost 5 bases at V and 5 bases at J; junction bases unmatched: 9. CDR3 sequence (DNA): TGTGCCAGCAGCCGATCGACAGGGGGCCGAAACGAGCAGTACTTC. Its translation is CASSRSTGGRNEQYF.

The chain is built from TRBV27 and TRBJ2-1, with D perhaps given as TRBD1 or TRBD2 (5 bases each). CDR3 length: 17 residues. Per the germline V gene, CDR1 is MNHEY and CDR2 is SMNVEV (reference sequence). V gave up 0 bases and J gave up 7 bases, with 19 bases separating them. The CDR3 DNA follows: TGTGCCAGCAGTTTATCTGTAGGGACGGGGTTGTTGAATGAGCAGTTCTTC. Protein product: CASSLSVGTGLLNEQFF.

The rearrangement uses TRBV4-2 and TRBJ1-5; TRBD1 aligns across 9 bases. Per the germline V gene, CDR1 is LGHNA and CDR2 is YNFKEQ. The CDR3 extends over 15 amino acids. After removal of 5 bases from V and 4 bases from J, the junction contained 6 bases not matched to a gene. Written as DNA, the CDR3 is TGTGCCAGCAGCGTACAGGGGGCGCAAAATCAGCCCCAGCATTTT. The encoded protein is CASSVQGAQNQPQHF.

This clone was observed a handful of times. The gene calls are TRBV13 and TRBJ2-3; 9 bases align to TRBD1. Germline lookup yields CDR1 PRHDT and CDR2 FYEKMQ (reference sequence). Trimming took 8 bases from V and 1 from J; bases not matched to a gene: 16. The CDR3 consists of 18 residues. The CDR3 region has the DNA TGTGCCAGCCGGATAAATATCCGGGACAGGGAGGGCACAGATACGCAGTATTTT. Amino acid sequence: CASRINIRDREGTDTQYF.

This rearrangement joins TRBV7-7 to TRBJ1-1; D uncertain. Germline V gene lookup returns CDR1 SSHAT and CDR2 FNYEAQ (reference sequence). Deletions cut 5 bases from V and 4 bases from J, with 17 bases between. The CDR3 contains 15 residues. CDR3 DNA: TGTGCCAGCAGCCCCGTTGTGGCAGGTATCACTGAAGCTTTCTTT. This translates into CASSPVVAGITEAFF.

The chain carries TRBV7-3 and TRBJ1-1; possible D gene TRBD1, 5 bases. CDR3 length equals 14 residues. Germline-derived CDR1 and CDR2 are SGHTA and FQGTGA. The V and J ends lost 4 bases and 5 bases respectively, with 14 bases between them. The CDR3 DNA sequence: TGTGCCAGCAGCTCTGCAGGGATTGGGACTGAAGCTTTCTTT. Translation: CASSSAGIGTEAFF.

V is TRBV19 and J is TRBJ2-7, with 7 bases aligning to TRBD1. Unmatched junction bases numbered 23, after V lost 4 bases and J lost 2 bases. Germline assignment: CDR1 LNHDA and CDR2 SQIVND (reference sequence). This CDR3 contains 20 residues. The CDR3 sequence: CASSRKTGVGWPGGPYEQYF. DNA for the CDR3: TGTGCCAGTAGTAGAAAAACAGGGGTCGGATGGCCTGGGGGACCCTACGAGCAGTACTTC.

The rearrangement uses TRBV5-1 and TRBJ2-5; no reliable D call. CDR1 is SGHRS, CDR2 YFSETQ, per germline. The CDR3 sequence is 15 residues long. The V end was cut by 4 bases, the J end by 5 bases, with 18 bases between. The CDR3 protein is CASSRTERARETQYF. CDR3 coding DNA: TGCGCCAGCAGCCGAACAGAGAGAGCGAGGGAGACCCAGTACTTC. Filled out from reference TRBV5-1 and TRBJ2-5, the complete variable domain reads KAGVTQTPRYLIKTRGQQVTLSCSPISGHRSVSWYQQTPGQGLQFLFEYFSETQRNKGNFPGRFSGRQFSNSRSEMNVSTLELGDSALYLCASSRTERARETQYFGPGTRLLVL.

The chain combines TRBV5-6 with TRBJ2-7; D perhaps matches TRBD2 (6 bases). This CDR3 is 15 amino acids long. Between the trimmed V and J ends, which lost 1 base and 2 bases, there was a span of 13 bases. Germline CDR1 SGHDT, CDR2 YYEEEE. The CDR3 DNA follows: TGTGCCAGCAGCTTGCGACTAGTTAGAACCTACGAGCAGTACTTC. Amino acid sequence: CASSLRLVRTYEQYF.

The rearrangement uses TRBV7-8 and TRBJ2-2; either TRBD1 or TRBD2 may fit D (5 bases each). Per germline, CDR1 SGHVS and CDR2 FQNEAQ. The CDR3 is 16 amino acids. Trimming removed 4 bases from V and 6 bases from J, with 18 bases in between. CDR3 residues: CASSSPSLWGSGELFF. The CDR3 DNA sequence: TGTGCCAGCAGCTCCCCGTCCCTATGGGGGTCCGGGGAGCTGTTTTTT.

Regarding this clone: Other DNA sequences in the sample encode the same CDR3. This chain uses TRBV5-1 with TRBJ2-1; maybe TRBD2 (6 bases). Trimming left V 3 bases short and J 12 bases short, with 10 bases between. The CDR3 consists of 11 residues. CDR1 is SGHRS and CDR2 is YFSETQ in the germline V gene. CDR3 nucleotides: TGCGCCAGCAGCTGGGGACTTGGGCAGTTCTTC. Its protein product is CASSWGLGQFF.

Here the CDR3 DNA reads TGTGCCAGCAGCTTCGGGAGCTCGAACACTGAAGCTTTCTTT. Translation: CASSFGSSNTEAFF. The chain links TRBV7-2 to TRBJ1-1; unclear D gene. This CDR3 has 14 residues. CDR1 and CDR2 from the germline V gene are SGHTA and FQGNSA. The V gene lost 3 bases and the J gene lost 1 base, with 9 bases spanning the gap. Filled out from reference TRBV7-2 and TRBJ1-1, the complete variable domain reads GAGVSQSPSNKVTEKGKDVELRCDPISGHTALYWYRQSLGQGLEFLIYFQGNSAPDKSGLPSDRFSAERTGGSVSTLTIQRTQQEDSAVYLCASSFGSSNTEAFFGQGTRLTVV.

This clone was counted once. V is TRBV7-8 and J is TRBJ2-5; 10 bases fit TRBD2. The CDR3 totals 15 residues. J was trimmed by 5 bases and V by 5 bases; bases with no gene match: 8. CDR1 is SGHVS and CDR2 is FQNEAQ in the germline V gene. The CDR3 loop reads CASSPSGRAWETQYF. The CDR3, as DNA: TGTGCCAGCAGCCCCAGCGGGAGGGCGTGGGAGACCCAGTACTTC.

The rearrangement joins TRBV18 to TRBJ1-5; D gene uncertain. There are 12 residues in the CDR3. V shed 5 bases and J shed 1 base, with 3 bases lying between them. The germline V gene has CDR1 KGHSH and CDR2 LQKENI. The CDR3 DNA reads TGTGCCAGCTCAAACAGCAATCAGCCCCAGCATTTT. Protein sequence: CASSNSNQPQHF.

J is TRBJ2-3 and V is TRBV5-1; either TRBD1 or TRBD2 may supply D (5 bases each). The V and J ends lost 5 bases and 6 bases respectively, with 16 bases between them. The CDR3 extends over 14 amino acids. Germline V CDR1 and CDR2: SGHRS, YFSETQ. The CDR3 DNA follows: TGCGCCAGCAGGTACTTCCCAGAGGGGGATACGCAGTATTTT. Protein: CASRYFPEGDTQYF.

The V call is TRBV6-6, the J call TRBJ2-7, with TRBD2 matching 8 bases. The CDR3 length is 15 residues. The trim removed 2 bases at V and 3 bases at J, leaving 6 bases unmatched. Germline V lookup: CDR1 MNHNY, CDR2 SVGAGI (reference sequence). The CDR3 DNA is TGTGCCAGCAGTTACCGGGAGGGGGGGAACTACGAGCAGTACTTC. Translated, it gives CASSYREGGNYEQYF.

The chain joins TRBV11-2 to TRBJ2-5, with D tentatively TRBD1 (6 bases). Germline V gene sequence: CDR1 SGHAT, CDR2 FQNNGV. Trimming removed 7 bases from V and 1 base from J, with 13 bases in between. The CDR3 sequence is 14 residues long. The CDR3 coding sequence is TGTGCCAGCACATTGGACAGCTTCCAAGAGACCCAGTACTTC. Amino acids: CASTLDSFQETQYF. Full variable domain (remainder filled in from reference TRBV11-2 and TRBJ2-5): EAGVAQSPRYKIIEKRQSVAFWCNPISGHATLYWYQQILGQGPKLLIQFQNNGVVDDSQLPKDRFSAERLKGVDSTLKIQPAKLEDSAVYLCASTLDSFQETQYFGPGTRLLVL.

This chain uses TRBV15 with TRBJ1-6, with 7 bases that match TRBD1. The CDR3 spans 16 residues. Germline CDR1 reads LNHNV; CDR2 reads YYDKDF (reference sequence). Trimming cost V 0 bases and J 10 bases; bases outside gene matches: 9. CDR3 in amino acids: CATSRDQGGEGSPLHF. The CDR3 nucleotides are TGTGCCACCAGCAGAGATCAGGGGGGCGAAGGATCACCCCTCCACTTT.

The chain carries TRBV19 and TRBJ1-6, with 10 nucleotides matching TRBD1. This CDR3 region has 17 residues. V gave up 5 bases and J gave up 6 bases; unmatched junction bases: 10. Germline CDR1 and CDR2: LNHDA and SQIVND (reference sequence). Written as DNA, the CDR3 is TGTGCCAGTAGTCCGTCCCCAGACAGGGGGCCTAATTCACCCCTCCACTTT. Translation: CASSPSPDRGPNSPLHF.